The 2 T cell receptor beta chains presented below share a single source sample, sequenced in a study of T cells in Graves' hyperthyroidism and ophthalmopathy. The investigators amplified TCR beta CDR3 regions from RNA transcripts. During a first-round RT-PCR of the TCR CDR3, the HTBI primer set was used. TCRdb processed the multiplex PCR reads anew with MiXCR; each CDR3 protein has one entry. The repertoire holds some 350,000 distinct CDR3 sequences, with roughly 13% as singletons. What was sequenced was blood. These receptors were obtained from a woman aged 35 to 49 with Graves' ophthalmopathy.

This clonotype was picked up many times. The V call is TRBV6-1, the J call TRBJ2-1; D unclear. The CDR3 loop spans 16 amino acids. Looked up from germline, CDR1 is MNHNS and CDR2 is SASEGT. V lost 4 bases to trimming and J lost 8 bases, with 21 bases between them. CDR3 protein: CASSGQTAASGDEQFF. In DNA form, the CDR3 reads TGTGCCAGCAGTGGTCAGACTGCCGCCTCTGGGGATGAGCAGTTCTTC.

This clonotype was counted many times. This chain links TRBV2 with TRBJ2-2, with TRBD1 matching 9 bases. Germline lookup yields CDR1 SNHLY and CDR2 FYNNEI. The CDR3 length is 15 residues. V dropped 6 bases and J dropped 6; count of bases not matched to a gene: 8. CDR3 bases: TGTGCCAGCAGATTACGGACAGGGGAGGCCGGGGAGCTGTTTTTT. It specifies CASRLRTGEAGELFF.